This TCR beta chain was sequenced in a study of T cells in tumors after PD-1 blockade. About the study: Daily vismodegib 150 mg continued in a subset of anti-PD-1-treated patients.

Clones were read by immunoSEQ multiplex PCR, and TCRdb kept only the in-frame ones, dropping some. Found here are tens of thousands of clones, around 80% of them singletons; the top ten hold 7.5% to 9.5%. Genomic DNA template from tumor biopsies or peripheral blood, roughly 616 ng to 6,500 ng input. V lost 3 bases and J lost 4, with 12 bases in between. Germline V gene lookup returns CDR1 SGHDN and CDR2 FVKESK. The CDR3 consists of 14 residues. The chain recombines TRBV14 with TRBJ1-2; tentative D call: TRBD1 (5 bases). This clonotype was sampled from a human donor with advanced basal cell or squamous cell carcinoma (not recorded which). The source was PBMCs, collected before anti-PD-1 therapy. The CDR3 region is CASSQDLRGYGYTF. The CDR3 DNA is TGTGCCAGCAGCCAGGACTTAAGGGGCTATGGCTACACCTTC. The variable domain in full, with the rest retrieved from reference TRBV14 and TRBJ1-2, is EAGVTQFPSHSVIEKGQTVTLRCDPISGHDNLYWYRRVMGKEIKFLLHFVKESKQDESGMPNNRFLAERTGGTYSTLKVQPAELEDSGVYFCASSQDLRGYGYTFGSGTRLTVV.